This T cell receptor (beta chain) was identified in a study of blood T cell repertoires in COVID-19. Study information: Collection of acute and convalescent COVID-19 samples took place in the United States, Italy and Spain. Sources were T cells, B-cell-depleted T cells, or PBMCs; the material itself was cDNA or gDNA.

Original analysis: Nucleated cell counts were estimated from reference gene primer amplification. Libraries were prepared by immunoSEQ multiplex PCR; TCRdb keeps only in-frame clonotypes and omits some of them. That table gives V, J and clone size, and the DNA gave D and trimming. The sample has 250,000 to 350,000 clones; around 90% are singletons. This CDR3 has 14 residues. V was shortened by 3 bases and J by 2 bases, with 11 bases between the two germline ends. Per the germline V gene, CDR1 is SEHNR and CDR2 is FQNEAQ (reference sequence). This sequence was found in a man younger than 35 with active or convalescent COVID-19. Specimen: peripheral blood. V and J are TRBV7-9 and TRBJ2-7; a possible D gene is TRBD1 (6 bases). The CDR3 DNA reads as TGTGCCAGCAGCTTCAGGGGCAATCCCTACGAGCAGTACTTC. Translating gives CASSFRGNPYEQYF.